Listed here are 29 T cell receptor beta chains from one sample, sequenced in a study of control samples from healthy donors and cancer patients. The assay was immunoSEQ multiplex PCR, and TCRdb's table has in-frame clones only and misses some. The sample yields tens of thousands of clones, 85% to 90% seen once. The sequencing input was blood. The source of these receptors is a woman aged 60 to 75 in good health.

This chain links TRBV28 with TRBJ1-3; no clear D. Per germline, CDR1 MDHEN and CDR2 SYDVKM. Between the trimmed V and J ends, which lost 8 bases and 4 bases, there was a span of 9 bases. The CDR3 sequence is 12 residues long. CDR3 nucleotides: TGTGCCAGCGGGTTCGGGGGAAACACCATATATTTT. Its protein is CASGFGGNTIYF.

V usage is TRBV3-1 (or the pseudogene TRBV3-2) and J usage is TRBJ2-1; D is possibly TRBD1 (5 bases). Per germline, CDR1 LGHDT and CDR2 YNNKEL (reference sequence). Trimming shortened V by 0 bases and J by 6 bases, and 9 bases separated the two germline ends. This CDR3 comprises 14 residues. This CDR3 is CASSQEGTGNEQFF. CDR3 in DNA: TGTGCCAGCAGCCAAGAGGGCACAGGCAATGAGCAGTTCTTC.

This clone was detected only once. The chain combines TRBV7-2 with TRBJ2-5; D is perhaps TRBD2 (5 bases). CDR1 is SGHTA and CDR2 is FQGNSA in the germline V gene. The length of the CDR3 is 15 residues. The V gene lost 6 bases and the J gene lost 4 bases, with 18 bases spanning the gap. The CDR3: CASRPTGRGSETQYF. As DNA, the CDR3 is TGTGCCAGCAGACCGACCGGCCGGGGTTCAGAGACCCAGTACTTC.

The sample holds a few counts of this clone. The chain employs TRBV9 and TRBJ1-4, with a tentative D call TRBD1 (5 bases). The CDR3 has 16 amino acids. Trimming pared 3 bases from V and 1 base from J, leaving 13 bases between. CDR1 and CDR2 from the germline V gene are SGDLS and YYNGEE. The CDR3 loop reads CASSARSGGTNEKLFF. DNA for the CDR3: TGTGCCAGCAGCGCCAGATCTGGGGGAACTAATGAAAAACTGTTTTTT.

This chain joins TRBV2 and TRBJ1-2; D is possibly TRBD1 (5 bases). The CDR3 covers 12 residues. Germline lookup yields CDR1 SNHLY and CDR2 FYNNEI. V lost 6 bases, J lost 4 bases, and 9 bases lay in between. The CDR3 here is CASSRASYGYTF. The DNA of the CDR3 is TGTGCCAGCAGCAGGGCCTCCTATGGCTACACCTTC. The whole variable domain, filled in from reference TRBV2 and TRBJ1-2, reads EPEVTQTPSHQVTQMGQEVILRCVPISNHLYFYWYRQILGQKVEFLVSFYNNEISEKSEIFDDQFSVERPDGSNFTLKIRSTKLEDSAMYFCASSRASYGYTFGSGTRLTVV.

V usage is TRBV4-1 and J usage is TRBJ2-7, with 7 bases identical to TRBD1. V lost 4 bases and J lost 0; bases outside the gene matches: 9. There are 16 residues in the CDR3. Germline values: CDR1 MGHRA, CDR2 YSYEKL. For the CDR3, the DNA is TGCGCCAGCAGCCTTAGACAGGGCCTCACCTCCTACGAGCAGTACTTC. It is translated as CASSLRQGLTSYEQYF.

The chain uses TRBV24-1 and TRBJ1-2, with D tentatively TRBD1 (5 bases). This CDR3 has 13 amino acids. Germline values: CDR1 KGHDR, CDR2 SFDVKD. Trimming removed 6 bases from V and 3 bases from J, with 10 bases in between. The CDR3 bases are TGTGCCACCAGTTTAGGGGTGGACTATGGCTACACCTTC. Protein: CATSLGVDYGYTF.

The V gene is TRBV5-1, the J gene TRBJ1-4; 10 bases are a match to TRBD1. This CDR3 contains 15 residues. From germline, CDR1 is SGHRS and CDR2 YFSETQ. The V and J ends lost 6 bases and 5 bases, in that order; junction bases with no gene match: 7. The DNA of the CDR3 is TGCGCCAGCACCCTTGAGGGACAGGGGAATGAAAAACTGTTTTTT. Its translation: CASTLEGQGNEKLFF.

The genes are TRBV27 and TRBJ1-5; maybe TRBD1 (5 bases). Germline assignment: CDR1 MNHEY and CDR2 SMNVEV (reference sequence). The CDR3 spans 14 residues. The V end lost 7 bases, the J end lost 2 bases, and 12 bases lay between the germline ends. The CDR3 DNA sequence: TGTGCCAGCACCAAACTAGGGGGCAATCAGCCCCAGCATTTT. Its protein is CASTKLGGNQPQHF.

This CDR3 reads CASSSRTLGTSEKLFF. The CDR3 DNA follows: TGTGCCAGTAGTTCTCGAACCCTCGGGACAAGTGAAAAACTGTTTTTT. This chain uses TRBV19 with TRBJ1-4, with a possible D match to TRBD1 (6 bases). There are 16 residues in the CDR3. V was shortened by 5 bases and J by 7 bases, with 20 bases between the two germline ends. Germline lookup yields CDR1 LNHDA and CDR2 SQIVND (reference sequence). Based on the CDR3 plus reference TRBV19 and TRBJ1-4, the full variable domain is DGGITQSPKYLFRKEGQNVTLSCEQNLNHDAMYWYRQDPGQGLRLIYYSQIVNDFQKGDIAEGYSVSREKKESFPLTVTSAQKNPTAFYLCASSSRTLGTSEKLFFGSGTQLSVL.

The gene calls are TRBV20-1 and TRBJ2-7; D is unresolved. The CDR3 totals 11 residues. CDR1 and CDR2 from the germline V gene are DFQATT and SNEGSKA (reference sequence). The V gene lost 2 bases and the J gene lost 6 bases, with 8 bases spanning the gap. CDR3 sequence: CSARQASEQYF. DNA for the CDR3: TGCAGTGCTAGACAGGCCAGCGAGCAGTACTTC.

In the case of this clone: At one boundary the junction diverges from the germline segment, which might be a read error. The chain links TRBV2 to TRBJ1-2, with unresolved D. The CDR3 consists of 12 residues. CDR1 is SNHLY, CDR2 FYNNEI, per germline. The CDR3 sequence: CASSPDAGDSFF. The CDR3 DNA follows: TGTGCCAGCAGCCCTGACGCAGGCGACTCCTTCTTC.

This clone was seen only a few times. The V gene is TRBV27, the J gene TRBJ2-2; possibly TRBD1 for D (6 bases). Germline CDR1 MNHEY, CDR2 SMNVEV (reference sequence). The CDR3 spans 14 residues. The germline V and J ends were trimmed by 2 bases and 7 bases, with 11 bases remaining between them. Here the CDR3 reads CASSLEGGSGELFF. CDR3 in DNA: TGTGCCAGCAGTTTAGAAGGGGGAAGCGGGGAGCTGTTTTTT.

Only a few counts were recorded for this clone. This sequence joins TRBV6-6 and TRBJ2-7, with D perhaps assigned TRBD1 or TRBD2 (5 bases each). The germline gives CDR1 MNHNY, CDR2 SVGAGI (reference sequence). This CDR3 is 12 amino acids long. Trimming stripped 7 bases from V and 7 bases from J, with 14 bases between. The CDR3 DNA reads TGTGCCAGCAAACTAGGGACCTCTGAGCAGTACTTC. Encoded protein: CASKLGTSEQYF.

The rearrangement uses TRBV28 and TRBJ1-4, with TRBD1 matching 7 bases. The germline V gene has CDR1 MDHEN and CDR2 SYDVKM. V lost 7 bases and J lost 8; bases outside the gene matches: 7. The CDR3 is 13 residues long. DNA for the CDR3: TGTGCCAGCAACCCACAGGGGAGGGAAAAACTGTTTTTT. Encoded protein: CASNPQGREKLFF.

This clone has just one count. V is TRBV30 and J is TRBJ2-3; D possibly matches TRBD1 or TRBD2 (5 bases each). V was clipped by 0 bases and J by 0 bases, with 7 bases between them. The CDR3 loop spans 14 amino acids. Germline values: CDR1 GTSNPN, CDR2 SVGIG (reference sequence). The CDR3 nucleotides are TGTGCCTGGAGTGTCGGGGCTAGCACAGATACGCAGTATTTT. As protein: CAWSVGASTDTQYF.

The chain joins TRBV2 to TRBJ1-1; D not certain. CDR3 length equals 13 residues. Germline assignment: CDR1 SNHLY and CDR2 FYNNEI. The V gene lost 6 bases and the J gene lost 1 base, with 9 bases spanning the gap. DNA of the CDR3: TGTGCCAGCAGAAACCAACCGAACACTGAAGCTTTCTTT. Translated, it gives CASRNQPNTEAFF.

Of note for this clone: At the DNA level, this CDR3 is encoded by other sequences in the same sample as well. J is TRBJ2-2 and V is TRBV28; TRBD2 agrees at 9 bases. V was pared by 3 bases and J by 5 bases, with 4 bases of the junction left unmatched. CDR1 MDHEN and CDR2 SYDVKM come from the germline V gene. This CDR3 spans 15 amino acids. CDR3: CASSFGLAGTGELFF. CDR3 sequence (DNA): TGTGCCAGCAGTTTCGGGCTAGCGGGAACCGGGGAGCTGTTTTTT.

V and J are TRBV2 and TRBJ1-2; no clear D. The CDR3 length is 14 residues. Trimming left V 4 bases short and J 6 bases short, with 15 bases between. The germline V gene has CDR1 SNHLY and CDR2 FYNNEI. CDR3 coding DNA: TGTGCCAGCAGTGTCGAAGCTACCTCAAATGGCTACACCTTC. The encoded protein is CASSVEATSNGYTF.

CDR3 in amino acids: CSESGPHETQYF. Written as DNA, the CDR3 is TGCAGCGAATCCGGGCCGCATGAGACCCAGTACTTC. The V gene is TRBV29-1, the J gene TRBJ2-5; no clear D. V shed 7 bases and J shed 5 bases, with 14 bases lying between them. The CDR3 covers 12 residues. Germline V CDR1 and CDR2: SQVTM, ANQGSEA.

The rearrangement links TRBV7-2 to TRBJ2-7; D assignment may be TRBD1 or TRBD2 (5 bases each). The CDR3 length is 14 residues. V gave up 5 bases and J gave up 5 bases, with 16 bases separating them. Germline V lookup: CDR1 SGHTA, CDR2 FQGNSA. The CDR3 loop reads CASSLRSRENEQYF. CDR3 nucleotide sequence: TGTGCCAGCAGCCTTCGTAGCAGGGAGAACGAGCAGTACTTC.

The CDR3: CASSLAGDRAYEQYF. The CDR3 coding sequence is TGCGCCAGCAGCTTGGCCGGGGATAGAGCCTACGAGCAGTACTTC. The rearrangement joins TRBV5-1 to TRBJ2-7, with D possibly TRBD2 on 5 matching bases. Germline V CDR1 and CDR2: SGHRS, YFSETQ. The CDR3 is 15 amino acids. V was clipped by 0 bases and J by 2 bases, with 12 bases between them.

This chain connects TRBV6-2 or TRBV6-3 to TRBJ2-5; 11 positions match TRBD2. Germline CDR1 reads MNHEY; CDR2 reads SVGEGT. V trimming: 4 bases; J trimming: 1 base; junction bases outside the gene matches: 8. The CDR3 covers 17 residues. The chain's CDR3 is CASSLWGLAELQETQYF. The DNA of the CDR3 is TGTGCCAGCAGTTTATGGGGACTAGCGGAACTCCAAGAGACCCAGTACTTC.

The rearrangement uses TRBV30 and TRBJ1-4, with D maybe TRBD1 (6 bases). Trimming pared 8 bases from V and 7 bases from J, leaving 11 bases between. Germline V lookup: CDR1 GTSNPN, CDR2 SVGIG (reference sequence). The CDR3 contains 11 residues. The DNA for the CDR3 is TGTGCCGGGGGCCTTGGTGAAAAACTGTTTTTT. This gives the protein CAGGLGEKLFF.

This chain links TRBV7-2 with TRBJ2-1; 9 bases align to TRBD2. The CDR3 has 16 residues. In germline, CDR1 is SGHTA, CDR2 FQGNSA. The junction had 9 bases not matched to a gene; V was cut back by 5 bases and J by 4 bases. The CDR3 here is CASSLQAGGYYNEQFF. Here the CDR3 DNA reads TGTGCCAGCAGCCTCCAAGCGGGAGGCTATTACAATGAGCAGTTCTTC.

Concerning this clone itself: Sequence at one end of the junction differs from germline and may be a read error. This sequence joins TRBV7-9 and TRBJ2-1; D uncertain. Germline lookup yields CDR1 SEHNR and CDR2 FQNEAQ (reference sequence). The CDR3 runs to 9 residues. DNA of the CDR3: TGTGCCAGCGGCAATGGGCAGTTCTTC. Protein sequence: CASGNGQFF.

This rearrangement joins TRBV5-4 to TRBJ1-2; possible D gene TRBD1, 5 bases. The germline V gene encodes CDR1 SGHNT and CDR2 YYREEE (reference sequence). The CDR3 loop spans 14 amino acids. Trimming pared 1 base from V and 3 bases from J, leaving 10 bases between. This chain's CDR3 is CASSLSAGYYGYTF. The DNA for the CDR3 is TGTGCCAGCAGCTTGTCAGCAGGGTACTATGGCTACACCTTC. The variable domain in full, with the rest retrieved from reference TRBV5-4 and TRBJ1-2, is ETGVTQSPTHLIKTRGQQVTLRCSSQSGHNTVSWYQQALGQGPQFIFQYYREEENGRGNFPPRFSGLQFPNYSSELNVNALELDDSALYLCASSLSAGYYGYTFGSGTRLTVV.

This clone was detected once. The chain joins TRBV7-8 to TRBJ1-5; unclear D gene. The length of the CDR3 is 13 residues. Deletions cut 0 bases from V and 3 bases from J, with 3 bases between. Germline V lookup: CDR1 SGHVS, CDR2 FQNEAQ. The CDR3, as DNA: TGTGCCAGCAGCTTAGCGGACAATCAGCCCCAGCATTTT. It codes for CASSLADNQPQHF.

The V and J genes are TRBV9 and TRBJ2-5; 11 bases are shared with TRBD2. Germline CDR1 SGDLS, CDR2 YYNGEE. The CDR3 covers 19 residues. V lost 0 bases, J lost 4 bases, and 14 bases stayed unmatched. The CDR3 bases are TGTGCCAGCAGCGTAGGACTAGCGGGGTACTTGGAGGAGAGAGAGACCCAGTACTTC. It yields the protein CASSVGLAGYLEERETQYF. The full variable domain, with the rest looked up from reference TRBV9 and TRBJ2-5, is DSGVTQTPKHLITATGQRVTLRCSPRSGDLSVYWYQQSLDQGLQFLIQYYNGEERAKGNILERFSAQQFPDLHSELNLSSLELGDSALYFCASSVGLAGYLEERETQYFGPGTRLLVL.